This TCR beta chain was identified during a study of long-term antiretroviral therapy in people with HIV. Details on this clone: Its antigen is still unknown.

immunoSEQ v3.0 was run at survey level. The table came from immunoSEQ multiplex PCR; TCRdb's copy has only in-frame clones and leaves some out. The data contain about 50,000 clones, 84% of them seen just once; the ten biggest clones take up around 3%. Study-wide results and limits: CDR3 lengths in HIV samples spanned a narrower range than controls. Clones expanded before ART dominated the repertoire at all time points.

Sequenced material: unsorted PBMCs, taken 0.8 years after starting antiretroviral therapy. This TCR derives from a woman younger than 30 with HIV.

CDR3 in amino acids: CASSLEEFSENYGYTF. CDR3 nucleotide sequence: TGTGCCAGCAGTTTAGAGGAGTTTTCAGAAAACTATGGCTACACCTTC. The chain combines TRBV28 with TRBJ1-2; D is uncertain. Germline values: CDR1 MDHEN, CDR2 SYDVKM. The CDR3 covers 16 residues. V was trimmed by 2 bases and J by 2 bases, leaving 15 bases between them.